The entry that follows covers one T cell receptor (beta chain) sequence. This clone was recorded once. Its antigen remains undetermined. No quality values exist for individual bases; no much larger clone is one base distant. The library was produced with the immunoSEQ multiplex PCR assay. The paper's data handling went like this. A statistical classification framework was built for diagnosing cytomegalovirus status from the catalog of TCR beta chain sequences. TCRdb limited this immuneACCESS table to in-frame rearrangements with V and J called. A share of clones is missing; checked studies link under half to unresolved V genes, and the rest is unexplained. The V and J calls and clone size come from that table; D and trimming were worked out from the DNA. The sample includes roughly 63,000 clones, with approximately 88% observed a single time. Around 1.3% of the sample lies in the top ten. Separate from the approximately 690-subject first cohort, the validation cohort of about 120 subjects was the group to which the donors belonged.

This entry is derived from a study of cytomegalovirus exposure and HLA in healthy donors (dated by TCRdb to 2017 to 2019). Some background on the complete study: According to a later analysis, the 100 to 150 validation repertoires were produced on the same platform as the roughly 700 repertoires of the first cohort. The study aimed to test whether signatures of past pathogen exposure could be identified by cataloging public T cell receptors. In addition to the first cohort of 666 subjects, a separate validation cohort of 120 different subjects was used. To predict cytomegalovirus infection status, the study brought together high-throughput TCR immunosequencing, statistical association of individual TCRs with disease status, and machine learning.

V lost 0 bases and J lost 9 bases, and the count of bases not matched to a germline gene is 5. CDR1 MNHEY and CDR2 SVGAGI were looked up in the germline V gene. The CDR3 runs 14 residues from the cysteine to the phenylalanine. The kept DNA is CDR3 alone, 42 bases in frame from the first base. General study outcomes and caveats: A later analysis had no HLA typing for the validation cohort, so co-occurrence there was scored across all 130 or so repertoires. In vitro tests confirmed that a few of the cytomegalovirus-associated TCR beta chains recognize cytomegalovirus antigens. The classifier was reported to diagnose cytomegalovirus status with high specificity and sensitivity in both the original cohort and the validation cohort. The authors suggested that the approach could potentially be generalized to other disease states and immunological phenotypes. While some public TCRs were present in many individuals, most TCR sequences turned up only very rarely across donors. Subsequent analysis determined that TCRs grouped into clusters in the first cohort also showed a tendency toward co-occurrence across the 130 or so validation repertoires, and roughly 94% of cluster scores exceeded 0. The study listed approximately 150 TCR beta chains as associated with cytomegalovirus.

This receptor was identified in a woman between 18 and 29 years old in good health and CMV-seronegative. Sequencing input: PBMCs. The sequence joins TRBV6-5 to TRBJ1-5, and TRBD1 matches 7 of the central bases. The CDR3 loop reads CASSYSPGGWPQHF. The DNA reads TGTGCCAGCAGTTACTCACCAGGGGGATGGCCCCAGCATTTT.